This TCR beta chain was sequenced in a study of early T cells in non-severe SARS-CoV-2 infection (dated by TCRdb to the early 2020s). With regard to the full study: Because TCR sequencing relied on bulk RNA taken from unsorted whole blood, pairing of alpha and beta chains was not possible.

On the study overall, not on this receptor specifically: Matching against VDJdb was skewed toward anti-spike CD8 responses, likely underestimated virus-specific expansions, and missed private and CD4 specificities.

Libraries were prepared through 5' RACE. The sample was run on a NextSeq 500. To correct for sequencing error and PCR bias, the TCR library protocol tagged individual cDNA molecules with unique molecular identifiers. Sequencing covered both TCR alpha and beta chains, and within each sample the abundances of alpha and beta sequences were tightly co-correlated. As for the authors' bioinformatics: Decombinator V4 was used to perform V gene, J gene and CDR3 annotation of TCR sequences. TCRs were defined as expanded if a significant change between any two time points was detected under a Poisson model with p below 0.0001. TCR abundances were normalised to the total number of TCRs sequenced per sample and expressed as counts per million. A search of VDJdb, accessed on 1 November 2021, was run for TCRs annotated to CMV, EBV and SARS-CoV-2, with TCRs annotated for multiple antigens excluded. TCRdb itself trimmed the public reads at Q25 with fastp, ran MiXCR and retained productive beta chains. Each CDR3 protein gets just one entry, which takes the most common genes and DNA from the rows behind it. These V and J calls rely on TCRdb rather than the paper's analysis. Counted in this sample were 70,000 to 90,000 distinct CDR3 sequences; 15% to 17% of them appeared once. The ten largest clones add up to less than 15% of the sample.

The study was a case-control design nested within a healthcare worker cohort in London, UK, with weekly nasopharyngeal swab PCR tests and blood sampling. Healthcare workers were enrolled in the week of the UK lockdown, from 23 to 31 March 2020, and were followed every week for up to roughly 16 weeks. At least ten counts were recorded for this clonotype. Its antigen is currently not known. An end of the junction differs from the germline gene, which may be a read error. The clonotype was recovered from an adult who was a healthcare worker with PCR-confirmed SARS-CoV-2 infection or an uninfected control (not recorded which). Material for sequencing was whole blood.

The nucleotide sequence is given as TGTGCCAGCAGCGCTGGATTCGACCCGACGTTC. It translates as CASSAGFDPTF. In this chain, TRBV9 is recombined with TRBJ2-1, with the D gene call left open. The CDR3 goes from the cysteine to the phenylalanine over 11 residues. Only CDR3 DNA remains: 33 bases, in frame from the first base. Reading the germline V gene gives CDR1 SGDLS and CDR2 YYNGEE. Where the CDR3 stops, the reference TRBV9 and TRBJ2-1 genes take over; the full variable domain is DSGVTQTPKHLITATGQRVTLRCSPRSGDLSVYWYQQSLDQGLQFLIQYYNGEERAKGNILERFSAQQFPDLHSELNLSSLELGDSALYFCASSAGFDPTFGPGTRLTVL.